This is a list of T cell receptor beta chains from one sample in a study of T-cell reconstitution after alpha-beta-depleted transplantation in children. TCRdb re-derived calls from the PCR reads in MiXCR, one entry per CDR3 protein. The sample gives almost 500,000 distinct CDR3 sequences, over 9.5% of which show up once; 2% to 2.5% is in the top ten. This specimen consisted of PBMCs, obtained before TCRalphabeta/CD19-depleted stem cell transplant. All receptors come from a child aged 2-15 years with inherited bone marrow failure, due to receive a stem cell transplant. CDR3s include the opening cysteine and the closing phenylalanine or tryptophan. D genes are given only for firm matches. Clone size, where shown, is once, few, many, or a class for clones that have expanded.

J	D	size	V	CDR3	DNA
TRBJ2-7	NA	NA	TRBV10-2	CASSDLAFSYEQYF	TGCGCCAGCAGTGATTTGGCCTTCTCCTACGAGCAGTACTTC
TRBJ2-7	TRBD1	many	TRBV6-5	CASSYKGAEYF	TGTGCCAGCAGTTACAAGGGGGCGGAGTACTTC
TRBJ1-2	NA	many	TRBV7-9	CASSFLQGEVVYGYTF	TGTGCCAGCAGCTTTCTACAGGGTGAAGTAGTCTATGGCTACACCTTC
TRBJ2-1	TRBD2	few	TRBV20-1	CSAKRLAGGLGEQFF	TGCAGTGCGAAAAGACTAGCGGGAGGGTTAGGGGAGCAGTTCTTC
TRBJ2-1	TRBD1	few	TRBV20-1	CSASPSGGKVRSYNEQFF	TGCAGTGCTAGTCCTTCAGGGGGCAAAGTGCGGTCCTACAATGAGCAGTTCTTC
TRBJ1-1	NA	few	TRBV29-1	CSVEDRDTEAFF	TGCAGCGTTGAAGACAGGGACACTGAAGCTTTCTTT
TRBJ2-2	NA	NA	TRBV20-1	CSARDPGGSNTGELFF	TGCAGTGCTAGAGATCCGGGCGGATCGAACACCGGGGAGCTGTTTTTT
TRBJ2-2	NA	few	TRBV30	CAWSVRQRYTGELFF	TGTGCCTGGAGTGTTAGGCAGCGGTACACCGGGGAGCTGTTTTTT
TRBJ1-2	NA	many	TRBV29-1	CSVSPRVANYGYTF	TGCAGCGTTTCCCCTCGCGTGGCTAACTATGGCTACACCTTC
TRBJ2-5	NA	many	TRBV5-1	CASSQGSQETQYF	TGCGCCAGCAGTCAGGGATCGCAAGAGACCCAGTACTTC
TRBJ2-3	TRBD2	many	TRBV20-1	CSARGLAILSDTQYF	TGCAGTGCTCGGGGACTAGCAATTTTATCAGATACGCAGTATTTT
TRBJ1-3	TRBD1	many	TRBV9	CASSVAGDRGSSGNTIYF	TGTGCCAGCAGCGTAGCGGGTGACAGGGGGAGCTCTGGAAACACCATATATTTT
TRBJ1-4	NA	many	TRBV7-2	CASSFQGEKLFF	TGTGCCAGCAGCTTCCAGGGTGAAAAACTGTTTTTT
TRBJ2-7	NA	many	TRBV10-3	CAISEGVGEQYF	TGTGCCATCAGTGAGGGGGTGGGCGAGCAGTACTTC
TRBJ1-2	NA	many	TRBV4-2	CASSQDLAVAHYGYTF	TGTGCCAGCAGCCAAGATTTGGCAGTTGCACACTATGGCTACACCTTC
TRBJ2-1	NA	many	TRBV10-2	CASSEGGIRNNEQFF	TGCGCCAGCAGTGAAGGAGGGATTCGGAACAATGAGCAGTTCTTC
TRBJ1-2	TRBD1	NA	TRBV5-1	CASSMGVGQVANYGYTF	TGCGCCAGCAGCATGGGCGTCGGACAGGTGGCCAACTATGGCTACACCTTC
TRBJ2-1	NA	few	TRBV3-1	CASSHRTTAYNEQFF	TGTGCCAGCAGCCATAGGACGACTGCATACAATGAGCAGTTCTTC
TRBJ1-2	NA	many	TRBV6-2/TRBV6-3	CASSYVKRALNYGYTF	TGTGCCAGCAGTTACGTGAAGAGGGCCCTTAACTATGGCTACACCTTC
TRBJ2-5	NA	NA	TRBV5-4	CASSLQSTSQETQYF	TGTGCCAGCAGCTTGCAGTCGACTTCCCAAGAGACCCAGTACTTC
TRBJ2-1	NA	many	TRBV9	CASSVVTGSAANEQFF	TGTGCCAGCAGCGTTGTAACGGGATCGGCGGCCAATGAGCAGTTCTTC
TRBJ2-1	NA	many	TRBV10-3	CAISHNRSSYNEQFF	TGTGCCATCAGCCATAATAGAAGCTCCTACAATGAGCAGTTCTTC
TRBJ2-5	NA	many	TRBV7-8	CASSPASRDKYQETQYF	TGTGCCAGCAGCCCCGCCTCCCGGGACAAGTACCAAGAGACCCAGTACTTC
TRBJ2-2	NA	many	TRBV28	CASSSASLERTGELFF	TGTGCCAGCAGTTCCGCTAGTCTAGAACGCACCGGGGAGCTGTTTTTT
TRBJ2-3	TRBD2	many	TRBV20-1	CSARDGTLAGLDTQYF	TGCAGTGCTAGAGATGGGACGCTAGCGGGATTGGATACGCAGTATTTT